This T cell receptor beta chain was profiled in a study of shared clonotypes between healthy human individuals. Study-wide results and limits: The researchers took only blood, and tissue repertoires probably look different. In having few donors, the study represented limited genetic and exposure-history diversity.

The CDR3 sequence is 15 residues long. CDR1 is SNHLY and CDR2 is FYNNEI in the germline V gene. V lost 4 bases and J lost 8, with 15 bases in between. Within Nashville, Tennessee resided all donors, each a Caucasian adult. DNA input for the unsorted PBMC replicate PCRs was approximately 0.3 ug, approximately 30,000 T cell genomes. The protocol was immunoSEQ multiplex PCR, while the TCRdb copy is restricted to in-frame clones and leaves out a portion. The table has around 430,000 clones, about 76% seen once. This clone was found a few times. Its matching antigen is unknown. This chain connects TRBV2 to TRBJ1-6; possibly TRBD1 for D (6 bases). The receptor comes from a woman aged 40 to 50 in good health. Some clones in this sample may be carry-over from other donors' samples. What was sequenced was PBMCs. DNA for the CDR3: TGTGCCAGCAGTGTGATTGGGGGCCAGGATTCACCCCTCCACTTT. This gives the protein CASSVIGGQDSPLHF.